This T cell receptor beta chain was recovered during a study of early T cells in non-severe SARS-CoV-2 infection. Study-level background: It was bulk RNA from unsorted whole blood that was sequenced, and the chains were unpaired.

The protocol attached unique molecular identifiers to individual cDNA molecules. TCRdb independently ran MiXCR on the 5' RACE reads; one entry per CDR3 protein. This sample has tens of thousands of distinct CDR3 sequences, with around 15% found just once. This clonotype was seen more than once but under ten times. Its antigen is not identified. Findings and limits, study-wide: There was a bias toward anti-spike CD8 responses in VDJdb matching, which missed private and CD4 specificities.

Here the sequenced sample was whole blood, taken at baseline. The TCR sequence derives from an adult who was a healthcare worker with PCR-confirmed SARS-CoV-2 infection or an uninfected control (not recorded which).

DNA of the CDR3: TGTGCCAGCTCACCGGTTGCAGGGAGGAGAGAAAAACTGTTTTTT. It encodes CASSPVAGRREKLFF. The chain joins TRBV18 to TRBJ1-4, with D perhaps TRBD1 (5 bases). Germline CDR1 reads KGHSH; CDR2 reads LQKENI. The CDR3 extends over 15 amino acids. Deletions cut 3 bases from V and 8 bases from J, with 16 bases between.